Listed below are T cell receptor beta chains from one sample, sequenced in a study of control samples from healthy donors and cancer patients. Repertoires were generated with immunoSEQ multiplex PCR, while TCRdb's copy carries only in-frame clones and drops some. The sample has about 140,000 clones, about 89% seen once. The sequencing sample was made of blood. Every receptor here comes from a man younger than 35 in good health. CDR3s include the opening cysteine and the closing phenylalanine or tryptophan. The D gene is left open where the match is weak. Clone sizes are given selectively: once, few, many, or a class where the clone is expanded.

J: TRBJ2-5; D: .; size: .; V: TRBV7-8; DNA: TGTGCCAGCAGCTTAGTCCACAGGGAACAAGAGACCCAGTACTTC; CDR3: CASSLVHREQETQYF
J: TRBJ1-2; D: .; size: .; V: TRBV7-6; DNA: TGTGCCAGCAGCTTAGAACAGGGTGCATACTATGGCTACACCTTC; CDR3: CASSLEQGAYYGYTF
J: TRBJ2-5; D: TRBD2; size: few; V: TRBV4-1; DNA: TGCGCCAGCAGCCAAGATGTGGATAGCGGGGTTGTCCAAGAGACCCAGTACTTC; CDR3: CASSQDVDSGVVQETQYF
J: TRBJ1-2; D: .; size: .; V: TRBV7-9; DNA: TGTGCCAGCAGCGCTCCGACAGTTAAACTCTATGGCTACACCTTC; CDR3: CASSAPTVKLYGYTF
J: TRBJ1-1; D: .; size: .; V: TRBV7-8; DNA: TGTGCCAGCAGCTTATACCTCCCTGAAGCTTTCTTT; CDR3: CASSLYLPEAFF
J: TRBJ2-1; D: .; size: .; V: TRBV4-1; DNA: TGCGCCAGCAGCCAAGAACACCTCGATGAGCAGTTCTTC; CDR3: CASSQEHLDEQFF
J: TRBJ2-3; D: .; size: once; V: TRBV5-1; DNA: TGCGCCAGCAGCTTACCACAGGGCGGGGGCACAGATACGCAGTATTTT; CDR3: CASSLPQGGGTDTQYF
J: TRBJ2-3; D: TRBD2; size: .; V: TRBV4-1; DNA: TGCGCCAGCAGCCAAGATTTAGCGGGGGCAGATACGCAGTATTTT; CDR3: CASSQDLAGADTQYF
J: TRBJ2-5; D: TRBD1; size: .; V: TRBV27; DNA: TGTGCCAGCAGTTTATCCCGGTTCACAGGGGGCGAGGAGACCCAGTACTTC; CDR3: CASSLSRFTGGEETQYF
J: TRBJ2-3; D: .; size: .; V: TRBV5-5; DNA: TGTGCCAGCAGCTTGGTCCAGGGGCAGTTCTCTTGGACAGATACGCAGTATTTT; CDR3: CASSLVQGQFSWTDTQYF
J: TRBJ2-1; D: .; size: .; V: TRBV9; DNA: TGTGCCAGCAGCGGAAGGGGGGGGTCCCACAATGAGCAGTTCTTC; CDR3: CASSGRGGSHNEQFF
J: TRBJ1-1; D: TRBD1; size: .; V: TRBV15; DNA: TGTGCCACCATACACACAGGGGGCCAGGGGAACACTGAAGCTTTCTTT; CDR3: CATIHTGGQGNTEAFF
J: TRBJ1-1; D: .; size: .; V: TRBV6-5; DNA: TGTGCCAGGGGACCGCCCGACTGCAGGAACACTGAAGCTTTCTTT; CDR3: CARGPPDCRNTEAFF
J: TRBJ1-4; D: .; size: once; V: TRBV5-6; DNA: TGTGCCAGCAGCTTGCGAAGATCGTCAGATATGTTTTTT; CDR3: CASSLRRSSDMFF
J: TRBJ2-5; D: TRBD2; size: once; V: TRBV5-4; DNA: TGTGCCAGCAGCTTGAGTACTAGCGGGAACCAAGAGACCCAGTACTTC; CDR3: CASSLSTSGNQETQYF
J: TRBJ1-4; D: TRBD1; size: .; V: TRBV5-1; DNA: TGCGCCAGCAGCCCCGGGACAGTCTTTACTAATGAAAAACTGTTTTTT; CDR3: CASSPGTVFTNEKLFF
J: TRBJ2-7; D: TRBD1; size: once; V: TRBV12-3/TRBV12-4; DNA: TGTGCCAGCGGGACAGGGGGACCCTACGAGCAGTACTTC; CDR3: CASGTGGPYEQYF
J: TRBJ1-1; D: .; size: .; V: TRBV5-4; DNA: TGTGCCAGCAGCCTTCGGGCAGGGGTTAGCACTGAAGCTTTCTTT; CDR3: CASSLRAGVSTEAFF
J: TRBJ2-7; D: .; size: few; V: TRBV14; DNA: TGTGCCAGCAGCCAGGCGGGCTTAACCTACGAGCAGTACTTC; CDR3: CASSQAGLTYEQYF
J: TRBJ2-5; D: .; size: once; V: TRBV3-1/TRBV3-2; DNA: TGTGCCAGCAGCCAAGATTATGCACAAGTAGAGACCCAGTACTTC; CDR3: CASSQDYAQVETQYF
J: TRBJ2-1; D: .; size: .; V: TRBV27; DNA: TGTGCCAGCAGTTTATCGTTTAAGCAGGTCCATGAGCAGTTCTTC; CDR3: CASSLSFKQVHEQFF
J: TRBJ1-4; D: TRBD1; size: .; V: TRBV28; DNA: TGTGCCAGCAGTTACACAGGGGCGGGTAATGAAAAACTGTTTTTT; CDR3: CASSYTGAGNEKLFF
J: TRBJ2-3; D: .; size: .; V: TRBV7-2; DNA: TGTGCCAGCAGCTTAGAGGGCCCCCGGGGGCGGAACACAGATACGCAGTATTTT; CDR3: CASSLEGPRGRNTDTQYF